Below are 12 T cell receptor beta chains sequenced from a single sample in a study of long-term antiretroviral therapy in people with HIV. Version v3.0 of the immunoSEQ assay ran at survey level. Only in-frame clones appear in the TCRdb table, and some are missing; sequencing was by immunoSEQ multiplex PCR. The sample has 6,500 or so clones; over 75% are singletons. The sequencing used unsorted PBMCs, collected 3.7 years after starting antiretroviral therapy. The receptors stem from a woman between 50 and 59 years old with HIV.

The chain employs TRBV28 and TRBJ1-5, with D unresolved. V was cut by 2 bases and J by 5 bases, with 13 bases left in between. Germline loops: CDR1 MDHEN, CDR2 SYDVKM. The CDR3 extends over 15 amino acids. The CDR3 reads CASSLMGTPHQPQHF. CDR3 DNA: TGTGCCAGCAGTTTAATGGGCACTCCGCATCAGCCCCAGCATTTT.

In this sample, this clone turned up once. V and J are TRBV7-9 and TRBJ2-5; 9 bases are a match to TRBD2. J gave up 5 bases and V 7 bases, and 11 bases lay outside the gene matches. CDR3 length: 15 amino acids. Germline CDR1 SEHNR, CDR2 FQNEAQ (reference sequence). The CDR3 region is CASTTRAGGPETQYF. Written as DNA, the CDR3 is TGTGCCAGCACGACCAGGGCGGGAGGGCCGGAGACCCAGTACTTC.

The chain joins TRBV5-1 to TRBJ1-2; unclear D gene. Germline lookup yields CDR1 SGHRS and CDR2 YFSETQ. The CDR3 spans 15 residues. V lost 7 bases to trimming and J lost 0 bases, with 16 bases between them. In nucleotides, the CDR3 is TGCGCCAGCTCGTGGGTTGACGGAGCTAACTATGGCTACACCTTC. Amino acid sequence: CASSWVDGANYGYTF.

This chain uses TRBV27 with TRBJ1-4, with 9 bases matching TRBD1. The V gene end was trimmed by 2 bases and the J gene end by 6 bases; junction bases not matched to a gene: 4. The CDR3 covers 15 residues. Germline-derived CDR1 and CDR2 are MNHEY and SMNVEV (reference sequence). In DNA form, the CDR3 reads TGTGCCAGCAGTTTAGCGGGGACAGGGTATGAAAAACTGTTTTTT. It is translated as CASSLAGTGYEKLFF.

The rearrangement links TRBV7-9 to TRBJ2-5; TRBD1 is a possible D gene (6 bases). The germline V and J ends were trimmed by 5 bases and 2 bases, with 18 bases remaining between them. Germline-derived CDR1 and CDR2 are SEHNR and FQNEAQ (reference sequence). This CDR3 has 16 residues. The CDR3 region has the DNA TGTGCCAGCAGCCTAGTCGCCGGGACACGACAAGAGACCCAGTACTTC. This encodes CASSLVAGTRQETQYF.

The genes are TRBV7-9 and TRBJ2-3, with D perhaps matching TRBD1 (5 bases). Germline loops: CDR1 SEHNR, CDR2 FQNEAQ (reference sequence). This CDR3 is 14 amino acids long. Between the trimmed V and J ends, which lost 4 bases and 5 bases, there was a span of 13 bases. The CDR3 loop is CASSSMTALDTQYF. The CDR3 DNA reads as TGTGCCAGCAGCTCCATGACAGCCTTAGATACGCAGTATTTT.

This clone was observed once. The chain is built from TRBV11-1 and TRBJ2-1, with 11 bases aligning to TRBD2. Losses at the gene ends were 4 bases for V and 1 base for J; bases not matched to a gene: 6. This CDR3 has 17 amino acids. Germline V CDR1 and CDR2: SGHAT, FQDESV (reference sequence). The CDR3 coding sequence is TGTGCCAGCAGCTCACCGACTAGCGGGAAATCCTACAATGAGCAGTTCTTC. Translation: CASSSPTSGKSYNEQFF. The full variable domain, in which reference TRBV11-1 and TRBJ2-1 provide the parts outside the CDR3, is EAEVAQSPRYKITEKSQAVAFWCDPISGHATLYWYRQILGQGPELLVQFQDESVVDDSQLPKDRFSAERLKGVDSTLKIQPAELGDSAMYLCASSSPTSGKSYNEQFFGPGTRLTVL.

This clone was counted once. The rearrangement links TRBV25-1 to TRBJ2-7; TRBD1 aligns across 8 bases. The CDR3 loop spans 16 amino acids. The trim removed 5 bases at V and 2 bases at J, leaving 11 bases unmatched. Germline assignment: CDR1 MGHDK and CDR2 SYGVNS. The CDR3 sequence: CASSKAGGFSTYEQYF. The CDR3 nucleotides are TGTGCCAGCAGTAAAGCAGGGGGCTTCTCCACCTACGAGCAGTACTTC.

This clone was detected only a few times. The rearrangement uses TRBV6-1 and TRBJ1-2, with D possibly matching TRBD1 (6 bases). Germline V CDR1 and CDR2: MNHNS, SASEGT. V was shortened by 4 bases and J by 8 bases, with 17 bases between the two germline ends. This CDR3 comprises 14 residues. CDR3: CASSGLQGLDGYTF. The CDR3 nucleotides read TGTGCCAGCAGTGGTTTACAGGGATTGGACGGCTACACCTTC.

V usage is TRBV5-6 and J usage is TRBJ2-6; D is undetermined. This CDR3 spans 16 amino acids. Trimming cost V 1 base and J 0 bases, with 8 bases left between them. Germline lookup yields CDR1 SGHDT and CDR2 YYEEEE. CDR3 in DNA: TGTGCCAGCAGCTTGCGGCTTTTCTCTGGGGCCAACGTCCTGACTTTC. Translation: CASSLRLFSGANVLTF. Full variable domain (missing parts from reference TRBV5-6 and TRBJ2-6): DAGVTQSPTHLIKTRGQQVTLRCSPKSGHDTVSWYQQALGQGPQFIFQYYEEEERQRGNFPDRFSGHQFPNYSSELNVNALLLGDSALYLCASSLRLFSGANVLTFGAGSRLTVL.

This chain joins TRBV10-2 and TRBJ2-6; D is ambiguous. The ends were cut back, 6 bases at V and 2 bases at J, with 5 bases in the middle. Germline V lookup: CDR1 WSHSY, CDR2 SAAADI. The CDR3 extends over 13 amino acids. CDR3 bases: TGCGCCAGCAGGGTCCCTGGGGCCAACGTCCTGACTTTC. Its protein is CASRVPGANVLTF.

In DNA form, the CDR3 reads TGTGCCACCGGCCCGGGGGCGGTGAAGCAGCCCCAGCATTTT. It encodes CATGPGAVKQPQHF. This chain links TRBV19 with TRBJ1-5; maybe TRBD1 (6 bases). V lost 10 bases and J 7 bases, leaving 20 bases between the germline ends. The CDR3 extends over 14 amino acids. Germline-derived CDR1 and CDR2 are LNHDA and SQIVND (reference sequence). Full variable domain (rest looked up from reference TRBV19 and TRBJ1-5): DGGITQSPKYLFRKEGQNVTLSCEQNLNHDAMYWYRQDPGQGLRLIYYSQIVNDFQKGDIAEGYSVSREKKESFPLTVTSAQKNPTAFYLCATGPGAVKQPQHFGDGTRLSIL.